Reported below is one T cell receptor beta chain. Its specificity is not known. PCR involved 60 Vbeta and 13 Jbeta primers. The protocol was immunoSEQ multiplex PCR, while the TCRdb copy is restricted to in-frame clones and leaves out a portion. The table includes about 150,000 clones, approximately 73% detected once. The source of the sample is a study of cytomegalovirus exposure and HLA in healthy donors. Whole-study results and caveats: CMV serostatus alone was available as immune exposure information. CMV antigen specificity of three CMV-associated chains was confirmed in vitro. When analyzed later, a missense DCLRE1C variant was found to be linked to TCR beta V- and J-gene trimming.

V dropped 6 bases and J dropped 6; count of bases not matched to a gene: 3. Germline CDR1 SGHTA, CDR2 FQGNSA. The CDR3 sequence is 14 residues long. Sequenced: PBMCs. This receptor was taken from a woman younger than 30 in good health and CMV-seronegative. The chain couples TRBV7-2 to TRBJ1-6; 9 bases line up with TRBD1. The CDR3 nucleotides read TGTGCCAGCAGATTGGGACAGGGTAATTCACCCCTCCACTTT. It specifies CASRLGQGNSPLHF.